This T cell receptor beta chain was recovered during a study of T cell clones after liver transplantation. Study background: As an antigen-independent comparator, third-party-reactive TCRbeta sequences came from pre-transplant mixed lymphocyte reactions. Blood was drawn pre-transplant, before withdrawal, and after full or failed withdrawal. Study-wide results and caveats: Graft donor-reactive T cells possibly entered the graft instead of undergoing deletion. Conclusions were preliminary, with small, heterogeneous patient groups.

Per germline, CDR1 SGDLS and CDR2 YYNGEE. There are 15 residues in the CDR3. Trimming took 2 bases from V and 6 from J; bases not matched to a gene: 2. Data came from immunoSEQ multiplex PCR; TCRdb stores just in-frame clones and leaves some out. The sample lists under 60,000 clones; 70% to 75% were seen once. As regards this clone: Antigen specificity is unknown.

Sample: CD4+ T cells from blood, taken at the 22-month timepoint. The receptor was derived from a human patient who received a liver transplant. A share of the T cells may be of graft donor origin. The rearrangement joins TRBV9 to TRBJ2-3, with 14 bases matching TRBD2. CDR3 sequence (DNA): TGTGCCAGCAGCGTGACTAGCGGGGGGGCGGATACGCAGTATTTT. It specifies CASSVTSGGADTQYF.